These T cell receptor beta chains were read from a single sample in a study of T cells in Graves' hyperthyroidism and ophthalmopathy. Each CDR3 protein is one row after TCRdb ran MiXCR on the multiplex PCR reads. The data show fewer than 400,000 distinct CDR3 sequences, with 15% to 18% seen just once and 25% to 30% held by the top ten. The sequencing sample was made of blood. All receptors come from a woman aged 18-29 years with Graves' hyperthyroidism that later progressed to Graves' ophthalmopathy. The CDR3 runs from the conserved cysteine through the conserved F or W. Fields, in order: D gene, clone size, V gene, J gene, CDR3 protein, CDR3 DNA. D genes are given only for firm matches. Some rows have no size entry. The others give once, few or many, or a class for an expanded clone.

>-|-|TRBV10-1|TRBJ1-4
CASSAERGVGEKLFF
TGCGCCAGCAGTGCGGAGAGAGGGGTTGGAGAAAAACTGTTTTTT
>-|many|TRBV11-2|TRBJ2-7
CASSSNTDEQYF
TGTGCCAGCAGCTCGAACACCGACGAGCAGTACTTC
>TRBD1|-|TRBV28|TRBJ1-3
CASSARDRVIGNTIYF
TGTGCCAGCAGTGCCCGGGACAGGGTGATTGGAAACACCATATATTTT
>TRBD2|-|TRBV20-1|TRBJ2-5
CSARGTSGRPETQYF
TGCAGTGCTAGGGGGACTAGCGGGAGGCCAGAGACCCAGTACTTC
>-|many|TRBV12-3/TRBV12-4|TRBJ2-5
CASSFRSRETQYF
TGTGCCAGCAGTTTCCGGTCTCGAGAGACCCAGTACTTC
>-|many|TRBV20-1|TRBJ2-1
CSARVARARWDNEQFF
TGCAGTGCTAGAGTAGCACGGGCCAGGTGGGACAATGAGCAGTTCTTC
>-|many|TRBV5-1|TRBJ1-3
CASSVDSYSGNTIYF
TGCGCCAGCAGCGTGGACAGCTACTCTGGAAACACCATATATTTT
>TRBD2|many|TRBV6-2/TRBV6-3|TRBJ2-7
CASSYSTSGSYEQYF
TGTGCCAGCAGTTACTCGACTAGCGGGAGCTACGAGCAGTACTTC
>-|-|TRBV5-5|TRBJ1-6
CASSFGQNRRVDF
TGTGCCAGCAGCTTTGGGCAGAACCGGCGTGTGGACTTT
>-|few|TRBV2|TRBJ1-5
CASRRQSPREAQHF
TGTGCCAGCAGGAGACAGAGCCCGAGGGAGGCCCAGCATTTT
>TRBD2|many|TRBV11-2|TRBJ2-1
CASSGRTSGSGEQFF
TGTGCCAGCAGCGGTAGGACTAGCGGTAGTGGTGAGCAGTTCTTC
>TRBD2|many|TRBV28|TRBJ2-5
CASSLGLAGTKTQYF
TGTGCCAGCAGTTTAGGACTAGCGGGAACGAAGACCCAGTACTTC
>TRBD1|few|TRBV12-3/TRBV12-4|TRBJ2-2
CASSWKTGGWGGELFF
TGTGCCAGCAGCTGGAAGACAGGGGGCTGGGGCGGGGAGCTGTTTTTT
>TRBD1|-|TRBV28|TRBJ1-2
CASSFSPASQGGVYGYTF
TGTGCCAGCAGTTTTTCCCCAGCCTCCCAGGGGGGAGTCTATGGCTACACCTTC
>TRBD2|many|TRBV2|TRBJ2-1
CASSGLLAGAYNEQFF
TGTGCCAGCAGTGGCCTTCTAGCGGGGGCCTACAATGAGCAGTTCTTC
>-|many|TRBV30|TRBJ2-7
CAWRPRDTLSYEQYF
TGTGCCTGGAGACCCCGGGACACATTAAGCTACGAGCAGTACTTC
>TRBD2|-|TRBV6-8|TRBJ2-1
CASSMAGAYNEQFF
TGTGCCAGCAGTATGGCGGGGGCCTACAATGAGCAGTTCTTC
>-|many|TRBV2|TRBJ2-2
CASSQTNTGELFF
TGTGCCAGCAGTCAAACGAACACCGGGGAGCTGTTTTTT
>-|many|TRBV7-2|TRBJ2-1
CASSLVPHNEQFF
TGTGCCAGCAGCTTAGTCCCTCACAATGAGCAGTTCTTC
>TRBD2|-|TRBV6-5|TRBJ2-7
CASSYKRERSYEQYF
TGTGCCAGCAGTTACAAGCGGGAGCGCTCCTACGAGCAGTACTTC
>TRBD2|-|TRBV20-1|TRBJ2-1
CSARRTSGSYNEQFF
TGCAGTGCTAGGAGGACTAGCGGCTCCTACAATGAGCAGTTCTTC
>TRBD1|-|TRBV5-6|TRBJ1-2
CASSWGTGDGYTF
TGTGCCAGCAGCTGGGGGACAGGAGATGGCTACACCTTC
>-|few|TRBV12-3/TRBV12-4|TRBJ2-7
CASSFPQGGSYEQYF
TGTGCCAGCAGTTTCCCCCAGGGAGGCTCCTACGAGCAGTACTTC
>-|many|TRBV20-1|TRBJ2-1
CSARDLYWIGDEQFF
TGCAGTGCTAGAGATCTGTATTGGATCGGGGATGAGCAGTTCTTC
>-|few|TRBV20-1|TRBJ2-4
CSANSNSLAKNIQYF
TGCAGTGCTAACAGTAACAGCCTAGCCAAAAACATTCAGTACTTC
>-|many|TRBV28|TRBJ2-1
CASSFPASIVNEQFF
TGTGCCAGCAGTTTCCCGGCTAGTATTGTCAATGAGCAGTTCTTC
>-|-|TRBV11-2|TRBJ2-3
CASSPPPGEPTDTQYF
TGTGCCAGCAGTCCCCCCCCGGGGGAACCCACAGATACGCAGTATTTT
>-|few|TRBV4-1|TRBJ2-3
CASSQEGGLPDTQYF
TGCGCCAGCAGCCAAGAAGGGGGACTACCTGATACGCAGTATTTT
>-|many|TRBV7-2|TRBJ2-5
CASSLLDLETQYF
TGTGCCAGCAGCCTCTTGGACCTTGAGACCCAGTACTTC
>-|many|TRBV20-1|TRBJ2-1
CSARSDGSNYNEQFF
TGCAGTGCTAGAAGTGACGGGAGCAACTACAATGAGCAGTTCTTC
>-|many|TRBV20-1|TRBJ2-1
CSAAGWRQLVNEQFF
TGCAGTGCCGCTGGATGGCGTCAGCTCGTCAATGAGCAGTTCTTC
>-|-|TRBV20-1|TRBJ2-7
CSAQGSGTYEQYF
TGCAGTGCCCAGGGTAGCGGTACCTACGAGCAGTACTTC
>TRBD2|many|TRBV7-3|TRBJ2-1
CASSLSSGSHNEQFF
TGTGCCAGCAGCTTAAGTAGCGGGAGTCACAATGAGCAGTTCTTC
>TRBD2|many|TRBV20-1|TRBJ2-1
CSARNLAGPYNEQFF
TGCAGTGCTAGAAACCTAGCGGGCCCCTACAATGAGCAGTTCTTC
>TRBD1|-|TRBV28|TRBJ1-6
CASSLIDRVNSPLHF
TGTGCCAGCAGCCTCATCGACAGGGTGAATTCACCCCTCCACTTT